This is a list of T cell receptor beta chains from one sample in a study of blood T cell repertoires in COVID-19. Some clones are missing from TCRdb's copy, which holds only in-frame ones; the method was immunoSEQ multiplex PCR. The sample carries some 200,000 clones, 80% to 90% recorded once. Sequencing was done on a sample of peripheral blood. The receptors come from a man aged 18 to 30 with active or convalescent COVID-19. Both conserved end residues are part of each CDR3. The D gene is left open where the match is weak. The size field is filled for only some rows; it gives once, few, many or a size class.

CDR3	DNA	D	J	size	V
CSVDRAGTEAFF	TGCAGCGTCGACAGGGCGGGGACTGAAGCTTTCTTT	TRBD1	TRBJ1-1	.	TRBV29-1
CASRLDATSGGPQETQYF	TGTGCAAGTCGCTTAGACGCGACTAGCGGGGGCCCTCAAGAGACCCAGTACTTC	.	TRBJ2-5	.	TRBV12-2
CASSGVSDTQYF	TGTGCCAGCAGTGGAGTATCAGATACGCAGTATTTT	.	TRBJ2-3	.	TRBV12-3/TRBV12-4
CASSSDTANEQFF	TGTGCCAGCAGCTCGGATACAGCCAATGAGCAGTTCTTC	.	TRBJ2-1	.	TRBV11-2
CASSLPGSGDTQYF	TGTGCCAGCAGTTTACCTGGGTCAGGGGATACGCAGTATTTT	.	TRBJ2-3	.	TRBV28
CASSTRALAGVSSAANEQFF	TGTGCCAGCAGCACTCGAGCACTAGCGGGAGTCTCTTCAGCGGCCAATGAGCAGTTCTTC	TRBD2	TRBJ2-1	.	TRBV11-3
CASRGEGTGYSPLHF	TGTGCCAGCAGAGGGGAGGGGACAGGGTATTCACCCCTCCACTTT	TRBD1	TRBJ1-6	.	TRBV7-9
CATQRPGASNEQFF	TGTGCCACCCAGCGCCCGGGAGCGAGCAATGAGCAGTTCTTC	.	TRBJ2-1	.	TRBV24-1
CASSLSSGLRTTNEKLFF	TGTGCCAGCAGCTTGAGTTCAGGGTTGAGGACAACTAATGAAAAACTGTTTTTT	.	TRBJ1-4	.	TRBV5-4
CASSCTGQGSCLGEKLFF	TGTGCCAGCAGCTGCACGGGACAGGGATCTTGCCTTGGTGAAAAACTGTTTTTT	TRBD1	TRBJ1-4	.	TRBV6-2/TRBV6-3
CSASLTRDRGNNQPQHF	TGCAGTGCTAGTCTGACCCGGGACAGGGGGAACAATCAGCCCCAGCATTTT	TRBD1	TRBJ1-5	.	TRBV20-1
CASSQDLGRDNSPLHF	TGCGCCAGCAGCCAAGATTTGGGCAGGGATAATTCACCCCTCCACTTT	.	TRBJ1-6	.	TRBV4-1
CSAARGSSYEQYF	TGCAGCGCTGCCCGGGGAAGTTCCTACGAGCAGTACTTC	.	TRBJ2-7	.	TRBV29-1
CASSGREGTDRNYGYTF	TGTGCCAGTAGCGGCCGGGAAGGGACAGACCGTAACTATGGCTACACCTTC	TRBD1	TRBJ1-2	.	TRBV19
CASSVVEGSNQPQHF	TGTGCCAGCAGCGTCGTTGAGGGTAGCAATCAGCCCCAGCATTTT	.	TRBJ1-5	.	TRBV7-2
CSVEVRGSGNTIYF	TGCAGCGTTGAAGTAAGGGGCTCTGGAAACACCATATATTTT	.	TRBJ1-3	.	TRBV29-1
CASSQGDGYSGNTIYF	TGTGCCAGCAGCCAAGGCGACGGGTACTCTGGAAACACCATATATTTT	.	TRBJ1-3	.	TRBV3-1/TRBV3-2
CASSQGFSGKETQYF	TGTGCCAGCAGCCAAGGTTTTTCAGGGAAAGAGACCCAGTACTTC	.	TRBJ2-5	once	TRBV3-1/TRBV3-2
CASSPFGLQASLYGYTF	TGCGCCAGCAGCCCATTTGGGCTGCAGGCGAGTCTCTATGGCTACACCTTC	.	TRBJ1-2	.	TRBV5-1
CASSQDPLQSNQPQHF	TGTGCCAGCAGCCAAGACCCGCTACAGAGTAATCAGCCCCAGCATTTT	.	TRBJ1-5	few	TRBV3-1/TRBV3-2
CATRDRGPEAFF	TGTGCCACCCGGGACAGGGGCCCTGAAGCTTTCTTT	TRBD1	TRBJ1-1	.	TRBV10-3
CASSEAQGVAGPLHF	TGTGCCAGCAGTGAAGCGCAGGGGGTTGCAGGACCCCTCCACTTT	TRBD1	TRBJ1-6	.	TRBV2
CASSPPFGLADADTQYF	TGTGCCAGCAGTCCCCCTTTTGGACTAGCGGACGCAGATACGCAGTATTTT	TRBD2	TRBJ2-3	.	TRBV28
CASSDRFYGYTF	TGTGCCAGCAGCGACAGATTCTATGGCTACACCTTC	.	TRBJ1-2	.	TRBV12-3/TRBV12-4
CASSHYFTGQGVYNEQFF	TGTGCCAGCAGCCACTATTTTACGGGACAGGGGGTATACAATGAGCAGTTCTTC	TRBD1	TRBJ2-1	few	TRBV3-1/TRBV3-2
CASSIRTGRSANQPQHF	TGTGCCAGTAGTATACGGACAGGGCGGTCGGCGAATCAGCCCCAGCATTTT	TRBD1	TRBJ1-5	.	TRBV19
CASGGPGLGEKLFF	TGTGCTAGTGGAGGCCCCGGGTTGGGTGAAAAACTGTTTTTT	.	TRBJ1-4	.	TRBV12-5
CASSIQGRGHYNEQFF	TGTGCCAGTAGCATACAGGGCAGGGGGCACTACAATGAGCAGTTCTTC	TRBD1	TRBJ2-1	.	TRBV19
CASSPRMVTGELFF	TGCGCCAGCAGCCCCAGGATGGTAACCGGGGAGCTGTTTTTT	.	TRBJ2-2	.	TRBV4-1
CASSGAGGGTGELFF	TGTGCCAGCAGTGGGGCGGGTGGAGGGACCGGGGAGCTGTTTTTT	.	TRBJ2-2	.	TRBV25-1
CASSGWTGPDSPLHF	TGTGCCAGCAGTGGTTGGACAGGGCCCGATTCACCCCTCCACTTT	TRBD1	TRBJ1-6	.	TRBV25-1
CASSSRVAAGTEAFF	TGTGCCAGCAGTTCCCGTGTGGCGGCGGGCACTGAAGCTTTCTTT	.	TRBJ1-1	.	TRBV27
CASSLAGTSSNLRETQYF	TGTGCCAGCAGCTTAGCCGGGACTAGCAGCAACCTTAGGGAGACCCAGTACTTC	TRBD2	TRBJ2-5	.	TRBV7-2
CASSISSSGGNQPQHF	TGTGCCAGTAGTATATCCTCCTCAGGGGGCAATCAGCCCCAGCATTTT	.	TRBJ1-5	.	TRBV19
CASSLRGSEPQHF	TGTGCCAGCAGCTTACGAGGGAGTGAGCCCCAGCATTTT	.	TRBJ1-5	.	TRBV7-2
CAWRDEVAGNTIYF	TGTGCCTGGAGGGATGAGGTAGCTGGAAACACCATATATTTT	.	TRBJ1-3	.	TRBV30
CASSLAGVGSEQFF	TGCGCCAGCAGCTTGGCGGGGGTGGGGAGTGAGCAGTTCTTC	.	TRBJ2-1	once	TRBV5-1
CASSFLSGGYRLEQFF	TGTGCCAGCAGCTTTCTGAGCGGGGGGTATAGGCTTGAGCAGTTCTTC	TRBD2	TRBJ2-1	.	TRBV7-2
CAISEGGSRKRGSRNEQFF	TGTGCCATCAGTGAGGGAGGTAGCAGGAAAAGAGGGAGCCGCAATGAGCAGTTCTTC	.	TRBJ2-1	.	TRBV10-3
CASRLANVSNTEAFF	TGTGCCAGCAGACTTGCCAACGTTTCGAACACTGAAGCTTTCTTT	.	TRBJ1-1	.	TRBV7-3
CAGGRGNEQFF	TGTGCCGGCGGGAGGGGCAATGAGCAGTTCTTC	TRBD2	TRBJ2-1	.	TRBV7-2
CANSSTGTSGRSYNEQFF	TGTGCCAACTCATCTACCGGGACTAGCGGGCGCTCCTACAATGAGCAGTTCTTC	TRBD2	TRBJ2-1	.	TRBV18
CASSLAGQGALTDTQYF	TGTGCCAGCAGCTTAGCGGGACAGGGGGCATTGACAGATACGCAGTATTTT	TRBD1	TRBJ2-3	once	TRBV7-2
CASSIGQVYNEQFF	TGTGCCAGCAGCATTGGACAGGTCTACAATGAGCAGTTCTTC	TRBD1	TRBJ2-1	.	TRBV11-1
CASSGAGLLNIQYF	TGTGCCAGCTCTGGGGCGGGGCTATTAAACATTCAGTACTTC	.	TRBJ2-4	.	TRBV6-5
CASSPTGTSGTGQFF	TGTGCCAGCAGCCCGACCGGGACTAGCGGGACCGGGCAGTTCTTC	TRBD2	TRBJ2-1	few	TRBV7-2
CASSFGQGVYEQYF	TGTGCCAGCAGCTTCGGACAGGGGGTCTACGAGCAGTACTTC	TRBD1	TRBJ2-7	.	TRBV7-3
CASSAAGTGGYEQYF	TGTGCCAGCAGCGCCGCCGGGACAGGGGGCTACGAGCAGTACTTC	TRBD1	TRBJ2-7	once	TRBV7-3
CASSPISLSGGTEAFF	TGTGCCAGCAGCCCGATTTCTTTGTCAGGAGGCACTGAAGCTTTCTTT	.	TRBJ1-1	.	TRBV5-4
CASSYRTSGRESQYF	TGTGCCAGCAGTTATAGGACTAGCGGGAGGGAGTCCCAGTACTTC	TRBD2	TRBJ2-5	.	TRBV6-2/TRBV6-3
CASSLRTGWTEAFF	TGTGCCAGCAGCTTAAGGACAGGGTGGACTGAAGCTTTCTTT	TRBD1	TRBJ1-1	.	TRBV5-6
CASSLASGTTNEKLFF	TGTGCCAGCAGCTTAGCGTCCGGGACAACTAATGAAAAACTGTTTTTT	.	TRBJ1-4	.	TRBV7-9
CASSFRTLAGRNEQFF	TGTGCCAGCAGCTTTCGGACCTTAGCGGGAAGGAATGAGCAGTTCTTC	TRBD2	TRBJ2-1	.	TRBV7-2
CASSQGTPDEQYF	TGTGCCAGCAGCCAGGGCACCCCCGACGAGCAGTACTTC	.	TRBJ2-7	.	TRBV4-2
CASSRSGQGAGELFF	TGTGCCAGCAGCCGGTCGGGACAGGGGGCCGGGGAGCTGTTTTTT	TRBD1	TRBJ2-2	once	TRBV4-2